The 11 T cell receptor beta chains presented below share a single source sample, sequenced in a study of T cells in Graves' hyperthyroidism and ophthalmopathy. Amplification of TCR beta CDR3 regions was performed using RNA transcripts as template. Using the HTBI primer set, a first-round RT-PCR was run on the TCR CDR3. TCRdb re-analysed the multiplex PCR reads in MiXCR, keeping a single row per CDR3 protein. The repertoire consists of fewer than 900,000 distinct CDR3 sequences, with roughly 17% occurring once and the leading ten covering roughly 8%. Material: blood. The receptors here all came from a man between 18 and 29 years old with Graves' hyperthyroidism.

This clonotype was picked up a small number of times. CDR3 sequence: CASKGLMDTEAFF. The CDR3 DNA is TGTGCCAGCAAGGGACTGATGGACACTGAAGCTTTCTTT. J is TRBJ1-1 and V is TRBV27; possible D gene TRBD1, 5 bases. V was pared by 7 bases and J by 3 bases, with 12 bases between. CDR1 and CDR2 from the germline V gene are MNHEY and SMNVEV (reference sequence). This CDR3 is built from 13 residues.

This clonotype was counted a few times. The chain uses TRBV18 and TRBJ2-1; 11 nucleotides agree with TRBD2. Trimming removed 6 bases from V and 4 bases from J; junction bases left unmatched: 11. The CDR3 runs to 17 residues. Per germline, CDR1 KGHSH and CDR2 LQKENI. The DNA for the CDR3 is TGTGCCAGCTCGCAAGCGTCTAGCGGGAGGAGGTACAATGAGCAGTTCTTC. The encoded protein is CASSQASSGRRYNEQFF.

The J gene is TRBJ1-1, the V gene TRBV6-2 or TRBV6-3, with TRBD1 matching over 7 bases. Germline V gives CDR1 MNHEY, CDR2 SVGEGT. V lost 4 bases and J lost 5; bases outside the gene matches: 4. This CDR3 comprises 13 residues. The CDR3 bases are TGTGCCAGCAGTTCCAGGGGGTGGACTGAAGCTTTCTTT. This sequence encodes CASSSRGWTEAFF.

Notes on this clonotype: This clone may be a read error of a much larger clone one base away. The J gene is TRBJ1-1, the V gene TRBV2, with D unclear. Trimming took off 7 bases at V and 2 bases at J, with 5 bases between the two ends. Germline V CDR1 and CDR2: SNHLY, FYNNEI. CDR3 length: 11 residues. CDR3 in DNA: TGTGCCAGCACGGCTAACACTGAAGCTTTCTTT. Protein: CASTANTEAFF.

A remark on this clonotype: Given a much more abundant clone one base away, this may be a read error. V gene TRBV6-5 combines with J gene TRBJ1-1; unclear D gene. The CDR3 loop spans 15 amino acids. Germline assignment: CDR1 MNHEY and CDR2 SVGAGI. The CDR3 nucleotides are TGTGCCAGCAGTTACTCGCTTATCCTGAACACTGAAGCTTCCTTT. Its translation is CASSYSLILNTEASF.

The chain has TRBV20-1 and TRBJ2-7, with D hard to call. With 1 base removed from V and 5 bases from J, the gap between germline ends came to 18 bases. Germline V gene data show CDR1 as DFQATT and CDR2 as SNEGSKA (reference sequence). There are 15 residues in the CDR3. CDR3: CSARVAQTLSNEQYF. DNA of the CDR3: TGCAGTGCTAGAGTGGCACAGACCCTAAGCAACGAGCAGTACTTC.

This clonotype appeared many times. The rearrangement joins TRBV29-1 to TRBJ2-1; D is unresolved. Deletions cut 0 bases from V and 1 base from J, with 7 bases between. CDR1 SQVTM and CDR2 ANQGSEA come from the germline V gene. The CDR3 extends over 14 amino acids. The CDR3 DNA reads TGCAGCGTTGAAGAGGTAGGGTCCTACAATGAGCAGTTCTTC. Translation gives CSVEEVGSYNEQFF.

This clonotype has a handful of counts. The V and J genes are TRBV18 and TRBJ2-3, with D unresolved. This CDR3 is built from 18 residues. V gave up 3 bases and J gave up 4 bases, with 23 bases separating them. CDR1 is KGHSH, CDR2 LQKENI, per germline. This CDR3 is CASSPSLGIAGVSDTQYF. CDR3 in DNA: TGTGCCAGCTCACCCTCCCTCGGAATAGCAGGCGTATCAGATACGCAGTATTTT.

About this clonotype: Mismatch with germline at one junction end may stem from a read error. DNA of the CDR3: TGTGCCAGCAGCTTGACCACTAGCGGGGGGCCAGTCTTC. Amino acid sequence: CASSLTTSGGPVF. The chain is built from TRBV11-2 and TRBJ2-5; TRBD2 matches 12 bases. The germline CDR1 and CDR2 sequences are SGHAT and FQNNGV. The CDR3 sequence is 13 residues long.

This sequence joins TRBV20-1 and TRBJ2-7; TRBD2 agrees at 9 bases. V shed 5 bases, J shed 0 bases, and the junction held 11 bases outside the gene matches. CDR3 length: 16 residues. Germline V gene sequence: CDR1 DFQATT, CDR2 SNEGSKA (reference sequence). CDR3: CSAEGSSGASSYEQYF. The CDR3, as DNA: TGCAGTGCTGAGGGGTCTAGCGGGGCAAGCTCCTACGAGCAGTACTTC.

The CDR3, as DNA: TGTGCCAGCAGCGCCGTCACTGGGGCCAACGTCCTGACTTTC. Amino acid sequence: CASSAVTGANVLTF. This chain connects TRBV11-2 to TRBJ2-6, with unresolved D. V dropped 5 bases and J dropped 2 bases, with 7 bases sitting between them. Germline V lookup: CDR1 SGHAT, CDR2 FQNNGV. The CDR3 spans 14 residues. The full variable domain, rest sourced from reference TRBV11-2 and TRBJ2-6, is EAGVAQSPRYKIIEKRQSVAFWCNPISGHATLYWYQQILGQGPKLLIQFQNNGVVDDSQLPKDRFSAERLKGVDSTLKIQPAKLEDSAVYLCASSAVTGANVLTFGAGSRLTVL.